The clone carrying this T cell receptor beta chain was counted many times. As yet, its antigen is unknown. From RNA, the CDR3 regions of TCR beta chains were amplified and sequenced. An initial RT-PCR round employing HTBI primers preceded a second-round multiplex PCR. One entry per CDR3 protein results from TCRdb running MiXCR on the multiplex PCR reads. The data contain 300,000 to 400,000 distinct CDR3 sequences, roughly 16% of them seen just once; the ten biggest clones take up 12%. This sample is drawn from a study of Graves' ophthalmopathy and Graves' hyperthyroidism. Turning to the study itself: Pretreatment peripheral blood was obtained at initial diagnosis.

The CDR3 has 13 residues. Germline-derived CDR1 and CDR2 are SGHTA and FQGNSA. The V end lost 4 bases, the J end lost 9 bases, and 16 bases lay between the germline ends. Notes on the study in general: Clonotypes were expanded in thyroid at above 0.001 frequency, and most also appeared in blood.

The sequencing sample was made of peripheral blood. The chain has TRBV7-2 and TRBJ2-7, with D possibly matching TRBD2 (6 bases). The clonotype comes from an adult man with Graves' ophthalmopathy. CDR3 sequence reads: CASSSSNGGLQYF. CDR3 DNA: TGTGCCAGCAGCTCTTCAAACGGGGGACTGCAGTACTTC.